The entry below gives a single TCR beta chain sequence along with its context. No antigen is known for it. This specimen comes from a study of chemoradiotherapy in HPV16-positive cancers. General study points: Candidate HPV-specific clones and E7-related TCR motifs grew in tumor during treatment.

Only in-frame clones appear in the TCRdb table, and some are missing; sequencing was by immunoSEQ multiplex PCR. The top ten hold more than 3% of the sample, which has approximately 35,000 clones, 80% to 95% seen once. The material sequenced was blood, taken from a patient who underwent chemoradiotherapy. The TCR was taken from a human donor with HPV-associated anogenital cancer.

CDR3 nucleotides: TGTGCCAGCAGCCCTAGGGAACGTGGAAACACCATATATTTT. It translates to CASSPRERGNTIYF. The V gene is TRBV9, the J gene TRBJ1-3; no firm D call. With 4 bases removed from V and 3 bases from J, the gap between germline ends came to 11 bases. The CDR3 extends over 14 amino acids. Germline CDR1 and CDR2: SGDLS and YYNGEE.